By proportion, the clone carrying this TCR beta chain is medium-sized. Its matching antigen is unknown. cDNA was made from 500 ng RNA using alpha and beta constant primers. Each of the alpha and beta chains got its own library through chain-specific third strand synthesis with indices. Each cDNA molecule was barcoded, and a single primer pair amplified each chain. Using its own MiXCR run on the 5' RACE reads, TCRdb lists one record per CDR3 protein. The sample has around 5,000 distinct CDR3 sequences, roughly 23% seen once. All unsorted peripheral T cells were captured because whole blood was used without fractionation. Enrollment excluded donors with tumors, hepatitis B or C, or recent vaccination. Germline assignment: CDR1 MNHEY and CDR2 SVGAGI. The CDR3 spans 14 residues. V dropped 4 bases and J dropped 17 bases, with 21 bases sitting between them. The data originate from a study of HIV-infected patients and healthy controls. General study points: HIV+ repertoires were severely depleted of MAIT alpha-chain CDR3s, unlike healthy controls.

Sequences were derived from blood, sampled before antiretroviral therapy. The TCR comes from an adult with HIV infection. The rearrangement uses TRBV6-5 and TRBJ1-6; TRBD1 might be the D (5 bases). CDR3 protein: CASSSWGGEGTFHF. CDR3 nucleotide sequence: TGTGCCAGCAGTTCGTGGGGGGGGGAAGGGACCTTCCACTTT.